This is a list of T cell receptor beta chains from one sample in a study of T cells in localized non-small cell lung cancer. The repertoire was sequenced with immunoSEQ multiplex PCR; TCRdb's copy has only in-frame clones and lacks some. Among approximately 31,000 clones listed, more than 75% were seen once. The input for sequencing was peripheral blood, taken before any cancer treatment. Receptors were obtained from a male donor older than 55 with stage III lung adenocarcinoma. Both conserved end residues are part of each CDR3. Fields, in order: V gene, D gene, J gene, clone size, CDR3 protein, CDR3 DNA. D genes are given only for firm matches. Clone size appears in some rows only: once, few, many, or a class for an expanded clone.

TRBV29-1	NA	TRBJ1-3	NA	CSVRTPRSVGNTIYF	TGCAGCGTCAGGACACCGAGATCGGTTGGAAACACCATATATTTT
TRBV5-6	NA	TRBJ2-4	NA	CASTFRQKNIQYF	TGTGCCAGCACCTTTAGACAGAAAAACATTCAGTACTTC
TRBV10-3	NA	TRBJ1-2	NA	CAISDQAGPTLPNYGYTF	TGTGCCATCAGTGATCAGGCAGGGCCTACCCTCCCCAACTATGGCTACACCTTC
TRBV7-2	TRBD2	TRBJ2-3	NA	CASSWTSQTTDTQYF	TGTGCCAGTAGCTGGACTAGCCAGACCACAGATACGCAGTATTTT
TRBV2	TRBD1	TRBJ1-5	NA	CASSSNRGQGPQHF	TGTGCCAGCAGTTCTAACAGGGGGCAAGGGCCCCAGCATTTT
TRBV6-1	NA	TRBJ2-3	once	CASRVGQGWGDTQYF	TGTGCCAGCAGGGTTGGGCAGGGATGGGGAGATACGCAGTATTTT
TRBV5-1	TRBD2	TRBJ2-6	NA	CASSPGGTASGANVLTF	TGCGCCAGCAGCCCGGGAGGAACTGCCTCTGGGGCCAACGTCCTGACTTTC
TRBV6-4	NA	TRBJ2-3	NA	CASSDSKLGGTQYF	TGTGCCAGCAGTGACTCGAAGCTGGGGGGTACGCAGTATTTT
TRBV18	TRBD2	TRBJ2-1	NA	CASSPVASGNNEQFF	TGTGCCAGCTCCCCAGTCGCTAGCGGAAACAATGAGCAGTTCTTC
TRBV7-2	TRBD1	TRBJ1-4	once	CASSPGTVEKLFF	TGTGCCAGCAGCCCAGGGACAGTAGAAAAACTGTTTTTT
TRBV28	NA	TRBJ2-2	NA	CASSLGDGELFF	TGTGCCAGCAGTTTAGGGGACGGGGAGCTGTTTTTT
TRBV18	NA	TRBJ1-2	NA	CASSPLGNYGYTF	TGTGCCAGCTCACCATTGGGGAACTATGGCTACACCTTC
TRBV19	TRBD2	TRBJ2-1	NA	CASQAGVGNEQFF	TGTGCCAGCCAAGCGGGAGTAGGCAATGAGCAGTTCTTC
TRBV6-1	NA	TRBJ1-1	NA	CASSPRQTNTEAFF	TGTGCCAGCAGTCCCCGACAGACCAACACTGAAGCTTTCTTT
TRBV2	NA	TRBJ1-1	few	CASSVRTDTEAFF	TGTGCCAGCAGTGTAAGGACGGACACTGAAGCTTTCTTT